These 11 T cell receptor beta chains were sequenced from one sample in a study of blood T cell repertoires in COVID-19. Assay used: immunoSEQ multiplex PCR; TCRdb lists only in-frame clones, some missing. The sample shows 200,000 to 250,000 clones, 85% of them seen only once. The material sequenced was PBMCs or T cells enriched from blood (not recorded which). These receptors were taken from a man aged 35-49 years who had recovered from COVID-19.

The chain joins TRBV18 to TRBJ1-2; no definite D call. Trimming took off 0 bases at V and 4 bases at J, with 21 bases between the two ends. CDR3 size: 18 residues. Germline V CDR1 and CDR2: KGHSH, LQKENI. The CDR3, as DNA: TGTGCCAGCTCACCACCTGGCAGCGTACATTCGGAGAGCTATGGCTACACCTTC. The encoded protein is CASSPPGSVHSESYGYTF.

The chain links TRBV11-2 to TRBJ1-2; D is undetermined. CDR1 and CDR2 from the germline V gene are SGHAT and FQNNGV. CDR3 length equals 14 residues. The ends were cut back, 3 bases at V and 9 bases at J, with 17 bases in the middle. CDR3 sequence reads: CASSFGSGGYSYTF. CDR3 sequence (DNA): TGTGCCAGCAGCTTTGGGTCCGGCGGTTATAGCTACACCTTC.

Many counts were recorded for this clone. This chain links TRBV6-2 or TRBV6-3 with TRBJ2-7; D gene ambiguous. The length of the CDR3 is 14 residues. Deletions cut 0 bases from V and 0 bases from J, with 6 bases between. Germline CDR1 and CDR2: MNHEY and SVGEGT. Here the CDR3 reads CASSYSTDSYEQYF. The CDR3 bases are TGTGCCAGCAGTTACTCCACAGACTCCTACGAGCAGTACTTC.

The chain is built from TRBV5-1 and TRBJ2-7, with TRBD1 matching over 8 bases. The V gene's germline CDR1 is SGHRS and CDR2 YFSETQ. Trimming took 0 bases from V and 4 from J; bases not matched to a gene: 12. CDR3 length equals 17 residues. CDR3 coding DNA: TGCGCCAGCAGCTTGGTGGCCAGGGGGCCGGATTTTTACGAGCAGTACTTC. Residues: CASSLVARGPDFYEQYF.

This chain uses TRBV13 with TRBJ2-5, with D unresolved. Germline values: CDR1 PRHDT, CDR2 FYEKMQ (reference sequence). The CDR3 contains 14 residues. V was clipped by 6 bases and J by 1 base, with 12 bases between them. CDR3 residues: CASRETPGQETQYF. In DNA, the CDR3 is TGTGCCAGCAGGGAAACCCCGGGCCAAGAGACCCAGTACTTC.

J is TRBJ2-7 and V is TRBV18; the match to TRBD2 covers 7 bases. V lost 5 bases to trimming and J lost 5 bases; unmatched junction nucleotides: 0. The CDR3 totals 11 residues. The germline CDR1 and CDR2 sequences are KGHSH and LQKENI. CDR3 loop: CASSSGNEQYF. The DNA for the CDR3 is TGTGCCAGCTCAAGCGGGAACGAGCAGTACTTC.

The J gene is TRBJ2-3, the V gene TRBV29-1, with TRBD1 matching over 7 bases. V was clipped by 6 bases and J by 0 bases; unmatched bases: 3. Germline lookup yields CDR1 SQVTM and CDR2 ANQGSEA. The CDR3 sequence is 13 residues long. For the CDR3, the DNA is TGCAGCGTCGGGACAGCTAGCACAGATACGCAGTATTTT. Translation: CSVGTASTDTQYF.

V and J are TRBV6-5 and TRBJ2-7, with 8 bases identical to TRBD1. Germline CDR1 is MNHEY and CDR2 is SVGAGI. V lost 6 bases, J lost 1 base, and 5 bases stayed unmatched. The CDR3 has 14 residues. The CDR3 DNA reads TGTGCCAGCAGAGGGGACAGGTCATCCTACGAGCAGTACTTC. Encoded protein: CASRGDRSSYEQYF.

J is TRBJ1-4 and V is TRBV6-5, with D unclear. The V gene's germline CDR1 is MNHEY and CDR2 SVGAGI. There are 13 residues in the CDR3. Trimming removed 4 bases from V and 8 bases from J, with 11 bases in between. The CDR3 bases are TGTGCCAGCAGTTTAGGTCGAGGGGAAAAACTGTTTTTT. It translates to CASSLGRGEKLFF.

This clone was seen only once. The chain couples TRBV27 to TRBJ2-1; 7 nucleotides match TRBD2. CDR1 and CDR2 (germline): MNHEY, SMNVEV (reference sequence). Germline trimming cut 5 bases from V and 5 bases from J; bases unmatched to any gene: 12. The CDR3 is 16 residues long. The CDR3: CASSLTSARTHNEQFF. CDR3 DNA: TGTGCCAGCAGTCTTACTAGCGCGCGCACTCACAATGAGCAGTTCTTC.

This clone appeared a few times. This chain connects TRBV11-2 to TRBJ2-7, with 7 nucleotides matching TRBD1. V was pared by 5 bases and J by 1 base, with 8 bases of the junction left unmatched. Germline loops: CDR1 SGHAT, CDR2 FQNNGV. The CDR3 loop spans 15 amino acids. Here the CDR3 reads CASSTAGTASYEQYF. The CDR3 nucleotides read TGTGCCAGCAGCACCGCCGGGACAGCTTCCTACGAGCAGTACTTC.